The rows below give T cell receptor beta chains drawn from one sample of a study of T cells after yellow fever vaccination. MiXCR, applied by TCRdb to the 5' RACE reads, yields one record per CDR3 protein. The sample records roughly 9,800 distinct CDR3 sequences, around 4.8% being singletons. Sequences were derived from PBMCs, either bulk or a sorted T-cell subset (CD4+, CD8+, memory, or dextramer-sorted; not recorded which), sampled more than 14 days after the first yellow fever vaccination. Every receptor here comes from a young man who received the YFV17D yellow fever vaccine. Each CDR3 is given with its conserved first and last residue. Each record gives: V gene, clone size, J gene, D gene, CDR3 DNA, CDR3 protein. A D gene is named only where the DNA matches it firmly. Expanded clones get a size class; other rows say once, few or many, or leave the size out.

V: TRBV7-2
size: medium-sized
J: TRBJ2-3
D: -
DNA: TGTGCCAGCAGGACGGCCCGTGGAGGCACGCAGTATTTT
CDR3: CASRTARGGTQYF

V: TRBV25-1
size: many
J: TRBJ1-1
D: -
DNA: TGTGCCAGCAGTGAATTTGGGGGGACTGAAGCTTTCTTT
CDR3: CASSEFGGTEAFF

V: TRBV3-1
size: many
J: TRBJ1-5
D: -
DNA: TGTGCCAGCAGCCAAGCCGGCGTAACAGGGAACCGCAATCAGCCCCAGCATTTT
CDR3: CASSQAGVTGNRNQPQHF

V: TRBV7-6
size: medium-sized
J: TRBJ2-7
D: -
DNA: TGTGCCAGCAGTCCTCGGACAGCGTCCTACGAGCAGTACTTC
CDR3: CASSPRTASYEQYF

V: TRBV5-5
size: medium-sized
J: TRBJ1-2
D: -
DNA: TGTGCCAGCAGCAGGACAGACTATGGCTACACCTTC
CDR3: CASSRTDYGYTF

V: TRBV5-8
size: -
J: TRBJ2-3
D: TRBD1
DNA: TGTGCCAGCAGCTCCCAGGGGGCTAGCACAGATACGCAGTATTTT
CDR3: CASSSQGASTDTQYF

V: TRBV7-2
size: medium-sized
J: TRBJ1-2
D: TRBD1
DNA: TGTGCCAGCAGCAAGTTCGGGACAGGGTACTATGGCTACACCTTC
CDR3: CASSKFGTGYYGYTF

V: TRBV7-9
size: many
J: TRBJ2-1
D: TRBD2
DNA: TGTGCCAGCAGCTTAGCTCTAGCGGGGTCCTACAATGAGCAGTTCTTC
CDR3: CASSLALAGSYNEQFF

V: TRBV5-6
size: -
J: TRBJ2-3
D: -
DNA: TGTGCCATCGGCCCCGGGGGCCGCACAGATACGCAGTATTTT
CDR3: CAIGPGGRTDTQYF

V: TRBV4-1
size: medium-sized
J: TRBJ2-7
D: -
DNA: TGCGCCAGCTCCCTTCCTGTTGGAGAGCAGTACTTC
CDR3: CASSLPVGEQYF

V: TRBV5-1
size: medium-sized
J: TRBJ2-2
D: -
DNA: TGCGCCAGCAGCCCCGGACAGTCCACCGGGGAGCTGTTTTTT
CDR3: CASSPGQSTGELFF

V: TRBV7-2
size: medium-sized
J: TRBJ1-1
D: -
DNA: TGTGCCAGCAGCTTAAGGGCCCAGAACACTGAAGCTTTCTTT
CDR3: CASSLRAQNTEAFF

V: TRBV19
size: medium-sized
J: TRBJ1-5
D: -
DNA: TGTGCCAGTAGTATATCTGGGCCAGGGCCCCAGCATTTT
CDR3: CASSISGPGPQHF

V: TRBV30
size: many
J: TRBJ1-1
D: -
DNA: TGTGCCTGGAGTGTTCTGCCCACTGAAGCTTTCTTT
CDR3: CAWSVLPTEAFF

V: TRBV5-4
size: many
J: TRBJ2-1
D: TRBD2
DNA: TGTGCCAGCAGCCCTCAGGGGACTAGCGGGGATGAGCAGTTCTTC
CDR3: CASSPQGTSGDEQFF

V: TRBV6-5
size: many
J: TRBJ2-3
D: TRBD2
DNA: TGTGCCAGCAGACCGACTAGCGCAGATACGCAGTATTTT
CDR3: CASRPTSADTQYF

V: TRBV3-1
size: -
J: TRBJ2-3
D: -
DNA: TGTGCCTGCACCCAACCGGACACTAGGACAGATACGCAGTATTTT
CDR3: CACTQPDTRTDTQYF

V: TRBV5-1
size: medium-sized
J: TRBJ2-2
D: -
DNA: TGCGCCAGCAGCTTAGTAACACAGTCTAACACCGGGGAGCTGTTTTTT
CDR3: CASSLVTQSNTGELFF

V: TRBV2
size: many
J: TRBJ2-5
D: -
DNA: TGTGCCAGCAGTGTGTTCTCCACGGAAGAGACCCAGTACTTC
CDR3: CASSVFSTEETQYF

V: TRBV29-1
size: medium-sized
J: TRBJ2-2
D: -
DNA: TGCAGCGTTGCCGGTCAGCGTGGAACCGGGGAGCTGTTTTTT
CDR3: CSVAGQRGTGELFF

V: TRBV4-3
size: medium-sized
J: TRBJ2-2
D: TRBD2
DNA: TGCGCCAGCAGCCTCGATAAGGGACTAGCAACCGGGGAGCTGTTTTTT
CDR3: CASSLDKGLATGELFF

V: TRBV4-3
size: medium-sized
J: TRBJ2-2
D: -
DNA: TGCGCCAGCAGCCAAGACAGGGCGGCTAGCACCGGGGAGCTGTTTTTT
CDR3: CASSQDRAASTGELFF

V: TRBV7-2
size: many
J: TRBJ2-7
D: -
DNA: TGTGCCAGCAGCTCAGTAGCGCCCCCCTACGAGCAGTACTTC
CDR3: CASSSVAPPYEQYF

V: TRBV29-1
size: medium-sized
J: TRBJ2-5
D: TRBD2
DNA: TGCAGCGTTGGTTTAGCGGGGGGCTGGGAGACCCAGTACTTC
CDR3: CSVGLAGGWETQYF

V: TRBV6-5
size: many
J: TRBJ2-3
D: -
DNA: TGTGCCAGCAGTTACGGACGACTCACAGATACGCAGTATTTT
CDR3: CASSYGRLTDTQYF

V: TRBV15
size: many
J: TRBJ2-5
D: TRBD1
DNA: TGTGCCACCAGCTCAATTCGACAGGGGCCTCAAGAGACCCAGTACTTC
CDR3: CATSSIRQGPQETQYF

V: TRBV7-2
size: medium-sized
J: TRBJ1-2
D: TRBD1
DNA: TGTGCCAGCAGCTTAGCCGGGACAGGGGAGGCTAACTATGGCTACACCTTC
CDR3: CASSLAGTGEANYGYTF

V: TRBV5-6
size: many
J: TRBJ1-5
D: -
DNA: TGTGCCAGCAGCTTCACAGGAGGCAATCAGCCCCAGCATTTT
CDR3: CASSFTGGNQPQHF

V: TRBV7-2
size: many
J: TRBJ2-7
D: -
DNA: TGTGCCAGCAGCTTAGCGCGTAGCTACTCCTACGAGCAGTACTTC
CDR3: CASSLARSYSYEQYF

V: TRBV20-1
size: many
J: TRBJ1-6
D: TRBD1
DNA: TGCAGTGCTACACAGGGGGTTACTAATTCACCCCTCCACTTT
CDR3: CSATQGVTNSPLHF

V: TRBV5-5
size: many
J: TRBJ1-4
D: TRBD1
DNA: TGTGCCAGCAGCCCCTGGACAGGGAGGGATGAAAAACTGTTTTTT
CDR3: CASSPWTGRDEKLFF

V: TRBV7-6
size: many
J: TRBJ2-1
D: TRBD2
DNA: TGTGCCAGCAGCTACCAAGCTCGGCGGGGGGGGGAGCAGTTCTTC
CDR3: CASSYQARRGGEQFF

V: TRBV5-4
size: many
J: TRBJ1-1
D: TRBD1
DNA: TGTGCCAGCAGCTTTACAGGGGGCGAGGCTTTCTTT
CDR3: CASSFTGGEAFF

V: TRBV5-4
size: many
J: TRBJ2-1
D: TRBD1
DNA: TGTGCCAGCAGCTGGTACGGACAGGGTATCCCGTTCTTC
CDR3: CASSWYGQGIPFF

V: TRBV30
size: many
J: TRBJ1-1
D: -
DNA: TGTGCCTGGAGTGCGAATGCGGGCACTGAAGCTTTCTTT
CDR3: CAWSANAGTEAFF

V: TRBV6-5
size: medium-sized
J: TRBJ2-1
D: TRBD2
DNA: TGTGCCAGCATGGCTAGCGGGGGTGATGAGCAGTTCTTC
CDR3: CASMASGGDEQFF

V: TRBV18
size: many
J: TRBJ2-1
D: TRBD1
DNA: TGTGCCAGCTCAAATCAGGACAGGGGCAATGAGCAGTTCTTC
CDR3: CASSNQDRGNEQFF

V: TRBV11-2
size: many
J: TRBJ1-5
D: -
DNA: TGTGCCAGCAGCTTTCAGGGCGGCAATCAGCCCCAGCATTTT
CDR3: CASSFQGGNQPQHF

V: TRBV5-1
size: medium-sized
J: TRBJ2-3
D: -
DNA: TGCGCCAGCAGCCCCTATGACAGCAGCACAGATACGCAGTATTTT
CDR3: CASSPYDSSTDTQYF

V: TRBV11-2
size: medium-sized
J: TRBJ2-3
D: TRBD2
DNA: TGTGCCAGCAGCGGGACTAAGCGCCCAGATACGCAGTATTTT
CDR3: CASSGTKRPDTQYF

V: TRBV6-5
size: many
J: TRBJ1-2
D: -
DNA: TGTGCCAGCACCCCGGGCGAAAACTATGGCTACACCTTC
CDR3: CASTPGENYGYTF

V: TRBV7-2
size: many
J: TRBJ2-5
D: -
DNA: TGTGCCAGCAGCTTAAACCAGGGACAAGAGACCCAGTACTTC
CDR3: CASSLNQGQETQYF

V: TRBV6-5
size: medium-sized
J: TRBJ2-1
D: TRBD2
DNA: TGTGCCAGCAGTACTAAGCTCGGGGGGGCCCGGGAGCAGTTCTTC
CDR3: CASSTKLGGAREQFF

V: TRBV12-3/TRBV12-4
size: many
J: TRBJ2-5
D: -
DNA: TGTGCCAGCAGTTTAAACTGGATACAAGAGACCCAGTACTTC
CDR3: CASSLNWIQETQYF

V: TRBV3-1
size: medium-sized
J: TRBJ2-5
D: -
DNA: TGTGCCAGCAGCCAACGCAGGGAGGTGACCCAGTACTTC
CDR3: CASSQRREVTQYF

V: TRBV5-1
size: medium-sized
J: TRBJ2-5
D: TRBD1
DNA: TGCGCCAGCAGCAGGGGACAGGGGGGGCATTACCAAGAGACCCAGTACTTC
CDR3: CASSRGQGGHYQETQYF

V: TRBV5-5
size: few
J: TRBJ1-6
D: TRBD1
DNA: TGTGCCAGCAGCTCTGGACAGGACGCTTATAATTCACCCCTCCACTTT
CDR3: CASSSGQDAYNSPLHF

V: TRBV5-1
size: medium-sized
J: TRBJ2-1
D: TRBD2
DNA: TGCGCCAGCAGCCGTAGCGGGGGGCGACCCAATGAGCAGTTCTTC
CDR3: CASSRSGGRPNEQFF

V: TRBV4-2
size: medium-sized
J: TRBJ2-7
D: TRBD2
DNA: TGTGCCAGCAGCCATTCTAGCGGGGGGGTTTACGAGCAGTACTTC
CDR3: CASSHSSGGVYEQYF

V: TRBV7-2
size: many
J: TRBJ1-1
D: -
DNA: TGTGCCAGCAGGGCCCAAGGGGCCACTGAAGCTTTCTTT
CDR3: CASRAQGATEAFF

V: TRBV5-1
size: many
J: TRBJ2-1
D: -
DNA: TGCGCCAGCAGCTTCACTCAGGGGCTTTACAATGAGCAGTTCTTC
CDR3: CASSFTQGLYNEQFF

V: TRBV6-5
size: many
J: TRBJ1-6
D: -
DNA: TGTGCCAGCAGCATGGGGGTGAGGTCCTATAATTCACCCCTCCACTTT
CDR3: CASSMGVRSYNSPLHF

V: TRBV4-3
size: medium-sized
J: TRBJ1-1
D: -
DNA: TGCGCCAGCAGCCAAGCCCTTTTACGGGTGAACACTGAAGCTTTCTTT
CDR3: CASSQALLRVNTEAFF

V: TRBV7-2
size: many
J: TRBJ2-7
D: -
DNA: TGTGCCAGCAGCCCCAGGGGCGAGCAGTACTTC
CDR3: CASSPRGEQYF

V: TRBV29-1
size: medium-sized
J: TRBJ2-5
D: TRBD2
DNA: TGCAGCGTTGATAGCGGGTCGGGAGAGACCCAGTACTTC
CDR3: CSVDSGSGETQYF

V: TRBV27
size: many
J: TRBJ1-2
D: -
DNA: TGTGCCAGCAGTTTCGCGGGGGCAGATCGTGGCTACACCTTC
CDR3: CASSFAGADRGYTF

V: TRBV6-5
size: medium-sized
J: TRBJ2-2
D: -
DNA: TGTGCCAGCAGTTACGAACGGGGAGACGGGGAGCTGTTTTTT
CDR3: CASSYERGDGELFF

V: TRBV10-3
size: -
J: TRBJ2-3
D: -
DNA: TGTGCCATCAGCCCTCCCAACACAGATACGCAGTATTTT
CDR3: CAISPPNTDTQYF

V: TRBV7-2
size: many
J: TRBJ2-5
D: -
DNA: TGTGCCAGCAGCCCGTATGATGAGACCCAGTACTTC
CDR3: CASSPYDETQYF

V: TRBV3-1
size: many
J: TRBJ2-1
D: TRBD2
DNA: TGTGCCAGCAGCCACGGGGGGGGGGGAACAGATGAGCAGTTCTTC
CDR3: CASSHGGGGTDEQFF